This T cell receptor beta chain was profiled in a study of OX40 agonist ivuxolimab in advanced cancers. Study as a whole: Melanoma, hepatocellular carcinoma, head and neck or renal cell cancer occurred in dose-escalation patients.

Study-wide findings and caveats: The CD4+ and CD8+ T cells in the blood had expanded clonally by week 6 at 0.1 to 3.0 mg/kg.

Here immunoSEQ multiplex PCR was the method, and the copy in TCRdb shows in-frame clones only, minus some. The table has under 40,000 clones, just over 90% seen once. The CDR3 totals 14 residues. Germline V gene data show CDR1 as LNHNV and CDR2 as YYDKDF (reference sequence). V was clipped by 4 bases and J by 3 bases, with 13 bases between them. Turning to this clone: Its antigen is currently unknown.

The chain uses TRBV15 and TRBJ2-7, with unresolved D. This clonotype was obtained from an adult with an advanced solid tumor such as melanoma, head and neck, liver or kidney cancer. Sequencing was performed on CD4+ or CD8+ T cells sorted from blood, taken in a trial of the OX40 agonist ivuxolimab. CDR3 protein: CATSTTDSIYEQYF. CDR3 in DNA: TGTGCCACCAGCACAACAGATTCCATCTACGAGCAGTACTTC.